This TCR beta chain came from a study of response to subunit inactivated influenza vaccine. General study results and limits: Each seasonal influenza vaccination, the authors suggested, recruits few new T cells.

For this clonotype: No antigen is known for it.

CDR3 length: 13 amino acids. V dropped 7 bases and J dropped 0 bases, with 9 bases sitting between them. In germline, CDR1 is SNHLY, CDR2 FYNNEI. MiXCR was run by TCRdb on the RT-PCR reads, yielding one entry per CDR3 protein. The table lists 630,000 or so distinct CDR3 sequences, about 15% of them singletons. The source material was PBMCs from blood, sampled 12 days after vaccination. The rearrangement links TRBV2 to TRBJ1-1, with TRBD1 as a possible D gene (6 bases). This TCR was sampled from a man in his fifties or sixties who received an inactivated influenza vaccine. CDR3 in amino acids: CASNRDMNTEAFF. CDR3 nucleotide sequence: TGTGCCAGCAATAGGGACATGAACACTGAAGCTTTCTTT. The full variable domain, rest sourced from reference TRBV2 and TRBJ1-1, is EPEVTQTPSHQVTQMGQEVILRCVPISNHLYFYWYRQILGQKVEFLVSFYNNEISEKSEIFDDQFSVERPDGSNFTLKIRSTKLEDSAMYFCASNRDMNTEAFFGQGTRLTVV.